This T cell receptor beta chain derives from a study of cytomegalovirus exposure and HLA in healthy donors. Broader study findings: An observed cluster of highly shared sequence variants was recorded as a likely sequencing artifact. Analysis was carried out at a later point, and it linked a missense DCLRE1C variant to TCR beta V- and J-gene trimming.

The J segment lost 8 bases and the V segment lost 6 bases, leaving 7 bases of the junction unmatched. CDR1 is LGHNA, CDR2 YSLEER, per germline. This CDR3 region has 16 residues. The PCR ran on 60 Vbeta and 13 Jbeta primers. Profiled with immunoSEQ multiplex PCR; TCRdb holds only in-frame clones, not every one. The data hold about 180,000 clones, with around three quarters observed a single time. About this clone: Antigen: not known.

This TCR was sampled from a man aged 40-49 years in good health and CMV-seronegative. J is TRBJ2-1 and V is TRBV4-3; 16 bases line up with TRBD2. Sample: PBMCs. The CDR3 loop is CASSQGTSGGVYEQFF. DNA of the CDR3: TGCGCCAGCAGTCAGGGGACTAGCGGGGGGGTCTATGAGCAGTTCTTC.